The entry below gives a single TCR beta chain sequence along with its context. The antigen remains undetermined. PCR employed 60 Vbeta and 13 Jbeta primers. Clones were sequenced by immunoSEQ multiplex PCR, and TCRdb holds only the in-frame ones, with some missing. The sample lists over 200,000 clones; around 88% were seen once. This sample is drawn from a study of cytomegalovirus exposure and HLA in healthy donors. Study-wide results and caveats: Per a prior analysis, the majority of TCR beta V segments were productive roughly 90% or roughly 30% of the time.

J lost 7 bases, V lost 4 bases, and 7 bases had no gene match. The CDR3 runs 14 residues. CDR1 and CDR2 (germline): LGHNA, YSLEER. The sequenced material came from PBMCs. The rearrangement links TRBV4-3 to TRBJ2-7; TRBD1 matches at 10 bases. The receptor comes from a woman under 30 in good health and CMV-seronegative. CDR3 amino acids: CASSLWTGGREQYF. CDR3 DNA: TGCGCCAGCAGCCTCTGGACAGGGGGACGGGAGCAGTACTTC.